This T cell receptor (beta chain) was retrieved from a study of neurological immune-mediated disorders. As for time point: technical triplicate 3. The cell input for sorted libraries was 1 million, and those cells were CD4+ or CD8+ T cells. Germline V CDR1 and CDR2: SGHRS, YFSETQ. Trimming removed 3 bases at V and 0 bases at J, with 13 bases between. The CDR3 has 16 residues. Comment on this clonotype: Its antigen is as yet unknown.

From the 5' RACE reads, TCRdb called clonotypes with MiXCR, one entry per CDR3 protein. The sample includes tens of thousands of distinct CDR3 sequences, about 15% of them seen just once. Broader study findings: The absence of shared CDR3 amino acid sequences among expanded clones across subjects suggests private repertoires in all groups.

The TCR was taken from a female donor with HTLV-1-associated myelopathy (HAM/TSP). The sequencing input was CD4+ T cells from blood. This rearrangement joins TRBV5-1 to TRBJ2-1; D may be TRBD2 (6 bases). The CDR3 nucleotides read TGCGCCAGCAGCTCCGAAGACGGGAGCTCCTACAATGAGCAGTTCTTC. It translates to CASSSEDGSSYNEQFF.